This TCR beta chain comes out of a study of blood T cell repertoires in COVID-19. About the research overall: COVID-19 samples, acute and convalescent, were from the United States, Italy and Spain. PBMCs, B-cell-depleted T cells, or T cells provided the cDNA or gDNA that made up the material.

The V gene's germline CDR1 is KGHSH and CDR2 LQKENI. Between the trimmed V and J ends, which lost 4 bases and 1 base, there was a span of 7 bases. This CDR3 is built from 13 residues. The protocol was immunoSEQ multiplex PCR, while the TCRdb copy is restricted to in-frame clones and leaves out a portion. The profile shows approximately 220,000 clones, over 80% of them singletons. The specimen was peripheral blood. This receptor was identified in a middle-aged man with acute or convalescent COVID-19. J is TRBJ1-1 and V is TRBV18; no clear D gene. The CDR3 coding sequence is TGTGCCAGCTCACGGGAGACGAACACTGAAGCTTTCTTT. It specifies CASSRETNTEAFF.